This TCR beta chain was sequenced during a study of blood T cell repertoires in COVID-19. In the study overall: Acute and convalescent COVID-19 specimens originated in the United States, Italy and Spain. Nucleic acid was either cDNA or gDNA, and it came from T cells, B-cell-depleted T cells, or PBMCs.

Trimming shortened V by 5 bases and J by 7 bases, and 14 bases separated the two germline ends. The germline V gene encodes CDR1 SGHTA and CDR2 FQGNSA. The CDR3 has 13 amino acids. Original data processing: Researchers report that nucleated cell counts were estimated from reference gene primer amplification. Produced via immunoSEQ multiplex PCR; TCRdb's table is partial and in-frame only. V, J and clone size are taken as reported in that table, and D and trimming were inferred from the DNA itself. This table has about 230,000 clones, roughly 83% appearing once. This receptor was obtained from a woman in her forties or fifties with acute or convalescent COVID-19. The sequenced sample consisted of peripheral blood. The chain recombines TRBV7-2 with TRBJ2-5; TRBD2 is a possible D gene (6 bases). CDR3 region: CASSLTAEGTQYF. CDR3 bases: TGTGCCAGCAGCCTTACGGCGGAGGGGACCCAGTACTTC.